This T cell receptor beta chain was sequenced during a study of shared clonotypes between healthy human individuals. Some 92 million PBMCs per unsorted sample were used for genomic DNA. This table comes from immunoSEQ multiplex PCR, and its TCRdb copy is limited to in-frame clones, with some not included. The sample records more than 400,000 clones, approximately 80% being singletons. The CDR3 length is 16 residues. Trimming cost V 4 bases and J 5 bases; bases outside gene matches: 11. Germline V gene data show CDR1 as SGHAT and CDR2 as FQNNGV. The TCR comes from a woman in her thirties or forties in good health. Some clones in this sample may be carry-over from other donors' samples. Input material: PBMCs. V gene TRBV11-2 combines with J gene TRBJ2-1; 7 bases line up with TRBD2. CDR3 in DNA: TGTGCCAGCAGCTGGCAGCCGGGACTAACGAACAATGAGCAGTTCTTC. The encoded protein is CASSWQPGLTNNEQFF.